The 29 T cell receptor beta chains given below trace back to one sample, sequenced in a study of T cells in Graves' hyperthyroidism and ophthalmopathy. Amplified TCR beta CDR3 regions came from RNA transcripts. HTBI primers were the set used in a first-round RT-PCR of the TCR CDR3. From the multiplex PCR reads, TCRdb called clonotypes with MiXCR, one entry per CDR3 protein. The table lists approximately 600,000 distinct CDR3 sequences, about 14% of them singletons. The sequenced sample consisted of blood. The receptors derive from a woman in her twenties or thirties with Graves' hyperthyroidism that later progressed to Graves' ophthalmopathy.

There are many counts of this clonotype. This sequence joins TRBV20-1 and TRBJ2-1; 10 bases line up with TRBD2. Germline values: CDR1 DFQATT, CDR2 SNEGSKA (reference sequence). The length of the CDR3 is 14 residues. V gave up 5 bases and J gave up 6 bases; unmatched junction bases: 7. CDR3 loop: CSASRLAGLNEQFF. The DNA for the CDR3 is TGCAGTGCTTCCAGACTAGCGGGTCTCAATGAGCAGTTCTTC.

This clonotype showed up many times. V gene TRBV18 combines with J gene TRBJ1-1; D is undetermined. V lost 3 bases, J lost 0 bases, and 17 bases lay in between. CDR1 is KGHSH, CDR2 LQKENI, per germline. The CDR3 sequence is 17 residues long. The CDR3 nucleotides read TGTGCCAGCTCACCTTCCGAACAGCTCTTAGTGAACACTGAAGCTTTCTTT. Protein: CASSPSEQLLVNTEAFF.

Worth noting for this clonotype: One end of the junction fails to match germline, which may point to a read error. V usage is TRBV19 and J usage is TRBJ1-1; D might be TRBD1 (6 bases). The CDR3 has 14 amino acids. The V gene's germline CDR1 is LNHDA and CDR2 SQIVND (reference sequence). In DNA form, the CDR3 reads TGTGCCGGTAGTATAGATCAGGGGTACCCTGAAGCTTTCTTT. Protein sequence: CAGSIDQGYPEAFF.

The rearrangement uses TRBV2 and TRBJ1-2; D unclear. The V end was cut by 6 bases, the J end by 4 bases, with 15 bases between. The CDR3 spans 14 residues. CDR1 and CDR2 (germline): SNHLY, FYNNEI. The CDR3 coding sequence is TGTGCCAGCAGCCACGGCCGACCTAGCTATGGCTACACCTTC. Its protein product is CASSHGRPSYGYTF.

This sequence joins TRBV19 and TRBJ1-5, with D perhaps matching TRBD1 (5 bases). The V gene lost 10 bases and the J gene lost 0 bases, with 25 bases spanning the gap. Germline assignment: CDR1 LNHDA and CDR2 SQIVND (reference sequence). The CDR3 sequence is 18 residues long. CDR3 region: CAKLVSRDPLSSNQPQHF. CDR3 in DNA: TGTGCCAAGCTCGTAAGCCGGGACCCACTATCTAGCAATCAGCCCCAGCATTTT.

Turning to this clonotype: This may be a read error, as it is one base from a much larger clone. As the CDR3 is not closed by the conserved phenylalanine or tryptophan, this likely results from a read error. The chain joins TRBV2 to TRBJ1-6; 9 bases agree with TRBD1. Germline V gives CDR1 SNHLY, CDR2 FYNNEI. Losses at the gene ends were 5 bases for V and 6 bases for J; bases not matched to a gene: 2. The CDR3 runs to 14 residues. The CDR3 is CASSNRGLNSPLHS. CDR3 nucleotide sequence: TGTGCCAGCAGTAACAGGGGGCTTAATTCACCCCTCCACTCT.

In the case of this clonotype: This may be a read error, as it is one base from a much larger clone. The V gene is TRBV6-2 or TRBV6-3, the J gene TRBJ2-1; perhaps D is TRBD1 or TRBD2 (7 bases each). Looked up from germline, CDR1 is MNHEY and CDR2 is SVGEGT. The CDR3 loop spans 17 amino acids. V lost 0 bases and J lost 0, with 12 bases in between. CDR3 residues: CASSYSQRDSSYNEQFF. DNA for the CDR3: TGTGCCAGCAGTTACTCGCAGCGGGACAGCTCCTACAATGAGCAGTTCTTC.

This clonotype came up many times. The chain combines TRBV20-1 with TRBJ2-1; 7 bases align to TRBD1. V lost 1 base to trimming and J lost 0 bases; unmatched junction nucleotides: 9. The germline gives CDR1 DFQATT, CDR2 SNEGSKA (reference sequence). The CDR3 is 17 amino acids. The CDR3 coding sequence is TGCAGTGCTAGAGGGACCGGGACAGAGAGCTCCTACAATGAGCAGTTCTTC. Residues: CSARGTGTESSYNEQFF.

This clonotype occurred many times. The gene calls are TRBV11-2 and TRBJ2-3, with D possibly being TRBD1 or TRBD2 (6 bases each). This CDR3 region has 16 residues. Germline CDR1 is SGHAT and CDR2 is FQNNGV. V was clipped by 0 bases and J by 5 bases, with 15 bases between them. The CDR3 coding sequence is TGTGCCAGCAGCTTAGATCTTTCGGGGGCACGAGATACGCAGTATTTT. It yields the protein CASSLDLSGARDTQYF.

This clonotype was picked up many times. This chain uses TRBV7-2 with TRBJ1-4, with D uncertain. The length of the CDR3 is 16 residues. Germline V gene data show CDR1 as SGHTA and CDR2 as FQGNSA. V was shortened by 4 bases and J by 0 bases, with 12 bases between the two germline ends. For the CDR3, the DNA is TGTGCCAGCAGCTCCTTCCCGGGGTCAACTAATGAAAAACTGTTTTTT. Amino acid sequence: CASSSFPGSTNEKLFF. Complete variable domain (other parts from reference TRBV7-2 and TRBJ1-4): GAGVSQSPSNKVTEKGKDVELRCDPISGHTALYWYRQSLGQGLEFLIYFQGNSAPDKSGLPSDRFSAERTGGSVSTLTIQRTQQEDSAVYLCASSSFPGSTNEKLFFGSGTQLSVL.

This clonotype was observed many times. The chain is built from TRBV6-2 or TRBV6-3 and TRBJ1-5; D gene unclear. The CDR3 loop spans 13 amino acids. Looked up from germline, CDR1 is MNHEY and CDR2 is SVGEGT. Trimming took off 2 bases at V and 5 bases at J, with 7 bases between the two ends. CDR3 nucleotides: TGTGCCAGCAGTTACAGGGCTGATCAGCCCCAGCATTTT. This gives the protein CASSYRADQPQHF.

This clonotype has a count of ten or more. The chain recombines TRBV13 with TRBJ1-2; tentatively, D is TRBD1 (5 bases). The germline V gene encodes CDR1 PRHDT and CDR2 FYEKMQ (reference sequence). This CDR3 contains 13 residues. The germline V and J ends were trimmed by 0 bases and 8 bases, with 10 bases remaining between them. CDR3 nucleotides: TGTGCCAGCAGCTTAGGCAGGGCTGAGGGCTACACCTTC. Translating it yields CASSLGRAEGYTF.

About this clonotype: A much larger clone differs from this one at a single base, so this may be a read error. The J gene is TRBJ2-5, the V gene TRBV7-8; 7 bases are shared with TRBD1. Germline V CDR1 and CDR2: SGHVS, FQNEAQ. The CDR3 sequence is 16 residues long. CDR3 region: CANSFPLGTVQETQYF. In DNA form, the CDR3 reads TGTGCCAACAGCTTCCCACTAGGGACAGTCCAAGAGACCCAGTACTTC.

CDR3 nucleotide sequence: TGTGCCAGCATCTCACCAGCGGGAGGCACAGATACGCAGTATTTT. It yields the protein CASISPAGGTDTQYF. The chain joins TRBV3-1 to TRBJ2-3, with 8 bases that match TRBD2. The trim removed 7 bases at V and 1 base at J, leaving 7 bases unmatched. Germline assignment: CDR1 LGHDT and CDR2 YNNKEL (reference sequence). The CDR3 loop spans 15 amino acids.

This clonotype was picked up many times. The J gene is TRBJ1-1, the V gene TRBV30, with D maybe TRBD1 (5 bases). Trimming took 1 base from V and 9 from J, leaving 9 bases between them. This CDR3 has 11 residues. Germline V gives CDR1 GTSNPN, CDR2 SVGIG (reference sequence). The CDR3 is CAWSAGTQAFF. The DNA for the CDR3 is TGTGCCTGGAGTGCTGGGACTCAAGCTTTCTTT.

This clonotype was detected ten times or more. The chain has TRBV7-2 and TRBJ2-3; 8 bases align to TRBD1. Germline CDR1 and CDR2: SGHTA and FQGNSA. The CDR3 extends over 15 amino acids. V lost 1 base, J lost 5 bases, and 5 bases stayed unmatched. CDR3 protein: CASSLDVRGQDTQYF. The CDR3 DNA reads as TGTGCCAGCAGCTTAGACGTCAGGGGGCAAGATACGCAGTATTTT.

The table lists this clonotype with a few counts. The chain recombines TRBV14 with TRBJ1-6; tentatively, D is TRBD1 (5 bases). V was shortened by 6 bases and J by 7 bases, with 16 bases between the two germline ends. Germline V gene data show CDR1 as SGHDN and CDR2 as FVKESK. CDR3 length: 15 residues. DNA for the CDR3: TGTGCCAGCAGTACAGGATACCGGGGGAATTCACCCCTCCACTTT. Amino acids: CASSTGYRGNSPLHF.

This clonotype was picked up many times. The V and J genes are TRBV20-1 and TRBJ2-7; no clear D. CDR1 and CDR2 from the germline V gene are DFQATT and SNEGSKA (reference sequence). This CDR3 region has 13 residues. V gave up 0 bases and J gave up 4 bases, with 10 bases separating them. DNA of the CDR3: TGCAGTGCTAGAGATCCAGAAGCGTACGAGCAGTACTTC. Protein product: CSARDPEAYEQYF.

This clonotype was counted ten times or more. The rearrangement links TRBV7-3 to TRBJ2-5, with D tentatively TRBD1 (6 bases). The CDR3 has 14 amino acids. The V end was cut by 5 bases, the J end by 5 bases, with 15 bases between. Germline CDR1 reads SGHTA; CDR2 reads FQGTGA. The CDR3 sequence: CASSLGTTRETQYF. The CDR3 nucleotides read TGTGCCAGCAGCCTCGGGACAACTAGGGAGACCCAGTACTTC.

This clonotype was seen ten or more times. The rearrangement uses TRBV7-2 and TRBJ2-3; TRBD2 matches 7 bases. The length of the CDR3 is 15 residues. Germline V gene lookup returns CDR1 SGHTA and CDR2 FQGNSA. With V trimmed by 5 bases and J by 3 bases, 8 bases remained unmatched. The CDR3 region has the DNA TGTGCCAGCAGCCTTTGGGAGGGACGGACAGATACGCAGTATTTT. Protein sequence: CASSLWEGRTDTQYF. Together with reference TRBV7-2 and TRBJ2-3, the CDR3 gives the full variable domain: GAGVSQSPSNKVTEKGKDVELRCDPISGHTALYWYRQSLGQGLEFLIYFQGNSAPDKSGLPSDRFSAERTGGSVSTLTIQRTQQEDSAVYLCASSLWEGRTDTQYFGPGTRLTVL.

This clonotype was observed at least ten times. This chain connects TRBV10-3 to TRBJ1-1; 7 bases are shared with TRBD1. The CDR3 contains 14 residues. Trimming took 3 bases from V and 1 from J; bases not matched to a gene: 2. Germline values: CDR1 ENHRY, CDR2 SYGVKD. This chain's CDR3 is CAISETGANTEAFF. The CDR3 coding sequence is TGTGCCATCAGTGAAACAGGGGCGAACACTGAAGCTTTCTTT.

This chain uses TRBV7-9 with TRBJ1-1, with no clear D. Trimming cost V 5 bases and J 7 bases, with 14 bases left between them. In germline, CDR1 is SEHNR, CDR2 FQNEAQ (reference sequence). The length of the CDR3 is 13 residues. This CDR3 is CASSQDRPNEAFF. The CDR3 region has the DNA TGTGCCAGCAGCCAGGACCGGCCAAATGAAGCTTTCTTT.

This clonotype was recorded many times. A junction boundary mismatches the germline segment, possibly from a read error. The chain carries TRBV2 and TRBJ2-5; TRBD2 is a possible D gene (5 bases). The V gene's germline CDR1 is SNHLY and CDR2 FYNNEI. The CDR3 runs 14 residues. The CDR3 DNA follows: TGTGCCAGCAGGGAAGCGGAAGCAAGGGAGACCCAGTACTTC. The encoded protein is CASREAEARETQYF.

This clonotype was picked up many times. V usage is TRBV12-3 or TRBV12-4 and J usage is TRBJ1-5; 10 bases agree with TRBD1. This CDR3 region has 16 residues. The V gene end was trimmed by 1 base and the J gene end by 3 bases; junction bases not matched to a gene: 3. CDR3 DNA sequence: TGTGCCAGCAGTTTAGGGACAGGGGGATTCAATCAGCCCCAGCATTTT. Protein sequence: CASSLGTGGFNQPQHF.

This clonotype was seen ten or more times. The chain has TRBV27 and TRBJ2-2; 8 positions match TRBD1. CDR3 size: 14 residues. The V gene end was trimmed by 8 bases and the J gene end by 2 bases; junction bases not matched to a gene: 4. Germline CDR1 and CDR2: MNHEY and SMNVEV (reference sequence). The DNA of the CDR3 is TGTGCCAGCCGACAGGGGATTAACACCGGGGAGCTGTTTTTT. This gives the protein CASRQGINTGELFF.

This clonotype turned up a few times. This chain links TRBV20-1 with TRBJ2-2, with 9 bases lining up with TRBD2. Germline CDR1 DFQATT, CDR2 SNEGSKA (reference sequence). Unmatched junction bases numbered 8, after V lost 0 bases and J lost 6 bases. This CDR3 is built from 16 residues. In DNA form, the CDR3 reads TGCAGTGCTAGAGATTCGCGGGAGGGCCGGCCCGGGGAGCTGTTTTTT. It is translated as CSARDSREGRPGELFF.

This clonotype was found a few times. The chain combines TRBV27 with TRBJ2-1; 10 positions match TRBD2. V shed 6 bases, J shed 4 bases, and the junction held 12 bases outside the gene matches. CDR1 and CDR2 from the germline V gene are MNHEY and SMNVEV (reference sequence). This CDR3 is 17 amino acids long. The CDR3 loop is CASRQLILAGAYNEQFF. Here the CDR3 DNA reads TGTGCCAGCAGGCAGTTAATCCTAGCGGGAGCATACAATGAGCAGTTCTTC.

V is TRBV25-1 and J is TRBJ1-2; 7 nucleotides match TRBD1. CDR3 size: 13 residues. J lost 8 bases, V lost 6 bases, and 9 bases had no gene match. Germline CDR1 and CDR2: MGHDK and SYGVNS. The CDR3 sequence is CASSKRGRRGYTF. Here the CDR3 DNA reads TGTGCCAGCAGCAAGAGGGGGCGCCGAGGCTACACCTTC.

Many counts were recorded for this clonotype. J is TRBJ2-1 and V is TRBV28; 9 bases are shared with TRBD2. The CDR3 has 14 amino acids. Unmatched junction bases numbered 5, after V lost 6 bases and J lost 5 bases. Germline V gene lookup returns CDR1 MDHEN and CDR2 SYDVKM. Here the CDR3 reads CASSSIAGDNEQFF. DNA of the CDR3: TGTGCCAGCAGCTCAATAGCGGGAGACAATGAGCAGTTCTTC.